The clone carrying this T cell receptor (beta chain) came up many times. Its antigen is unknown. This record belongs to a study of molecular identifiers for immune sequencing clone quantification. The CDR3 runs to 13 residues. The V gene's germline CDR1 is GTSNPN and CDR2 SVGIG (reference sequence). Trimming cost V 1 base and J 9 bases; bases outside gene matches: 6. Naive CD8 T cells, phenotype CD8+CD4-CCR7+CD45RA+, were sorted. In preparing bulk TCR libraries, previously described methods and listed TCR primers were used. Via MiXCR, TCRdb re-called the PCR reads, giving one row per CDR3 protein. The sample lists about 63,000 distinct CDR3 sequences; about 19% were seen once. Whole-study findings and limits: Identical TCR molecules sharing a barcode could underestimate highly expanded clone sizes. Beyond 20 RNA copies, clones held over 98% of effector molecules, compared with under 1% in naive cells.

Source material: naive CD8+ T cells from blood, with Jurkat cell RNA spiked in. Documented subset: FACS-sorted CD8+CD4-CCR7+CD45RA+ naive T cells. The clonotype was recovered from a human donor in good health. Some libraries in this study had Jurkat cell RNA spiked in. This chain connects TRBV30 to TRBJ2-7; 10 nucleotides match TRBD2. CDR3 loop: CAWSESSGSGQYF. CDR3 nucleotide sequence: TGTGCCTGGAGTGAATCTAGCGGGAGCGGGCAGTACTTC.